The 19 T cell receptor beta chains listed next were all sequenced from one sample in a study of glioma-infiltrating T cells after dendritic cell vaccination. Clones were read by immunoSEQ multiplex PCR, and TCRdb kept only the in-frame ones, dropping some. The sample comprises about 65,000 clones, around nine tenths of which are singletons, and around a tenth rests with the top ten. Sample time point: after dendritic cell vaccination, including at tumor progression/relapse. This material consisted of blood, taken after dendritic cell vaccination. These receptors all stem from a human donor with glioblastoma.

The rearrangement joins TRBV10-3 to TRBJ2-1; 9 nucleotides align to TRBD1. The CDR3 length is 19 residues. Trimming cost V 0 bases and J 4 bases; bases outside gene matches: 13. Germline V CDR1 and CDR2: ENHRY, SYGVKD. The CDR3 sequence is CAISESGTAPGQGYNEQFF. The CDR3 nucleotides are TGTGCCATCAGTGAGTCAGGTACCGCGCCGGGACAGGGATACAATGAGCAGTTCTTC.

J is TRBJ1-2 and V is TRBV19; D gene unclear. The CDR3 extends over 13 amino acids. Between the trimmed V and J ends, which lost 6 bases and 0 bases, there was a span of 8 bases. Germline lookup yields CDR1 LNHDA and CDR2 SQIVND (reference sequence). The CDR3 reads CASRGRTNYGYTF. The DNA for the CDR3 is TGTGCCAGTAGGGGCCGAACTAACTATGGCTACACCTTC.

The chain carries TRBV5-1 and TRBJ2-5; 11 nucleotides align to TRBD2. From germline, CDR1 is SGHRS and CDR2 YFSETQ. The trim removed 3 bases at V and 5 bases at J, leaving 6 bases unmatched. This CDR3 is built from 15 residues. CDR3 DNA: TGCGCCAGCAGCTCCCTAGCGGGGGGTAAGGAGACCCAGTACTTC. It encodes CASSSLAGGKETQYF.

The J gene is TRBJ1-1, the V gene TRBV7-2; 9 bases line up with TRBD1. The germline gives CDR1 SGHTA, CDR2 FQGNSA. The CDR3 has 14 amino acids. After removal of 5 bases from V and 7 bases from J, the junction contained 8 bases not matched to a gene. The CDR3 here is CASSTRDRAGEAFF. The CDR3 bases are TGTGCCAGCAGCACCCGGGACAGGGCAGGTGAAGCTTTCTTT.

The V and J genes are TRBV7-6 and TRBJ1-2; 7 bases map to TRBD1. The junction had 7 bases not matched to a gene; V was cut back by 1 base and J by 2 bases. Germline CDR1 reads SGHVS; CDR2 reads FNYEAQ. The CDR3 covers 16 residues. The CDR3 region has the DNA TGTGCCAGCAGCTTAGTCCCGGAGGGGGCGAACTATGGCTACACCTTC. This gives the protein CASSLVPEGANYGYTF.

The sample holds a few counts of this clone. The rearrangement links TRBV13 to TRBJ1-1, with 7 bases fitting TRBD1. CDR1 and CDR2 (germline): PRHDT, FYEKMQ (reference sequence). V lost 5 bases, J lost 2 bases, and 5 bases stayed unmatched. The CDR3 is 14 residues long. Written as DNA, the CDR3 is TGTGCCAGCAGCGCGGGACAGCAAAACACTGAAGCTTTCTTT. Translation gives CASSAGQQNTEAFF. The variable domain in full, completed from reference TRBV13 and TRBJ1-1, reads AAGVIQSPRHLIKEKRETATLKCYPIPRHDTVYWYQQGPGQDPQFLISFYEKMQSDKGSIPDRFSAQQFSDYHSELNMSSLELGDSALYFCASSAGQQNTEAFFGQGTRLTVV.

The rearrangement joins TRBV28 to TRBJ2-7; unclear D gene. Trimming removed 5 bases at V and 2 bases at J, with 7 bases between. This CDR3 region has 12 residues. In germline, CDR1 is MDHEN, CDR2 SYDVKM. The CDR3 DNA reads TGTGCCAGCAGTCCCATAGCCTACGAGCAGTACTTC. It encodes CASSPIAYEQYF.

DNA of the CDR3: TGTGCCAGCTCACCACCCTCGACAGGGGGAGTCTATGGCTACACCTTC. This sequence encodes CASSPPSTGGVYGYTF. This chain joins TRBV18 and TRBJ1-2; TRBD1 matches 9 bases. This CDR3 region has 16 residues. The V segment lost 0 bases and the J segment 4 bases; nucleotides outside the gene matches: 6. CDR1 is KGHSH, CDR2 LQKENI, per germline.

The gene calls are TRBV9 and TRBJ2-7; no clear D gene. The CDR3 sequence is 13 residues long. Germline loops: CDR1 SGDLS, CDR2 YYNGEE. Between the trimmed V and J ends, which lost 1 base and 6 bases, there was a span of 11 bases. The DNA for the CDR3 is TGTGCCAGCAGCGTAAGTTTTAGCTCCGAGCAGTACTTC. This gives the protein CASSVSFSSEQYF.

J is TRBJ2-5 and V is TRBV9, with 9 bases that match TRBD2. Germline values: CDR1 SGDLS, CDR2 YYNGEE. The CDR3 spans 16 residues. Trimming took 4 bases from V and 5 from J; bases not matched to a gene: 12. CDR3 sequence: CASSLGPSGAEETQYF. The CDR3 nucleotides read TGTGCCAGCAGCCTAGGCCCTAGCGGGGCCGAGGAGACCCAGTACTTC.

This chain uses TRBV27 with TRBJ2-3, with D perhaps matching TRBD1 (5 bases). CDR3 size: 17 residues. V was pared by 4 bases and J by 3 bases, with 20 bases between. CDR1 is MNHEY, CDR2 SMNVEV, per germline (reference sequence). CDR3 sequence: CASSSKPDRKITDTQYF. The CDR3 DNA reads as TGTGCCAGCAGTTCGAAGCCCGACAGAAAGATTACAGATACGCAGTATTTT.

V gene TRBV4-3 combines with J gene TRBJ2-5, with D maybe TRBD1 (5 bases). This CDR3 is 14 amino acids long. V was clipped by 4 bases and J by 0 bases, with 9 bases between them. Germline V lookup: CDR1 LGHNA, CDR2 YSLEER. CDR3 protein: CASSLATDQETQYF. The CDR3 nucleotides read TGCGCCAGCAGCCTTGCGACAGACCAAGAGACCCAGTACTTC.

The chain couples TRBV11-2 to TRBJ2-7; 7 bases fit TRBD1. CDR3 length equals 15 residues. With 6 bases clipped from V and 0 bases from J, the junction kept 8 bases outside the gene matches. Germline V gives CDR1 SGHAT, CDR2 FQNNGV. CDR3 sequence reads: CASSLDRAGSYEQYF. The CDR3 DNA reads as TGTGCCAGCAGTCTAGACAGGGCGGGCTCCTACGAGCAGTACTTC.

The gene calls are TRBV7-6 and TRBJ2-7, with D possibly TRBD1 on 6 matching bases. From germline, CDR1 is SGHVS and CDR2 FNYEAQ. The CDR3 is made up of 15 amino acids. V lost 3 bases to trimming and J lost 6 bases, with 18 bases between them. The CDR3 reads CASSFSGTQALEQYF. The CDR3 DNA sequence: TGTGCCAGCAGCTTTTCCGGGACACAGGCCCTCGAGCAGTACTTC.

With regard to this clone: Different DNA sequences within this sample yield the same CDR3. The chain uses TRBV25-1 and TRBJ1-5, with 9 nucleotides matching TRBD1. The CDR3 sequence is 16 residues long. Per the germline V gene, CDR1 is MGHDK and CDR2 is SYGVNS. V lost 2 bases, J lost 4 bases, and 6 bases stayed unmatched. The CDR3 spells CASSEGGGTGNQPQHF. The CDR3 DNA reads as TGTGCCAGCAGTGAAGGGGGAGGGACAGGGAATCAGCCCCAGCATTTT.

Only a few counts were recorded for this clone. This chain joins TRBV6-4 and TRBJ2-3; TRBD2 matches 11 bases. V shed 0 bases, J shed 4 bases, and the junction held 0 bases outside the gene matches. Germline values: CDR1 MRHNA, CDR2 SNTAGT. The CDR3 is made up of 15 amino acids. The CDR3 DNA follows: TGTGCCAGCAGTGACTCTAGCGGGGGGGCAGATACGCAGTATTTT. Translated: CASSDSSGGADTQYF.

The V gene is TRBV4-2, the J gene TRBJ1-2, with a possible D match to TRBD1 (6 bases). The CDR3 spans 16 residues. Looked up from germline, CDR1 is LGHNA and CDR2 is YNFKEQ. Trimming pared 1 base from V and 0 bases from J, leaving 12 bases between. The CDR3 loop is CASSQGQGRANYGYTF. CDR3 sequence (DNA): TGTGCCAGCAGCCAAGGCCAGGGGCGAGCTAACTATGGCTACACCTTC.

This rearrangement joins TRBV4-3 to TRBJ2-3, with 9 bases lining up with TRBD2. Losses at the gene ends were 4 bases for V and 3 bases for J; bases not matched to a gene: 11. Germline assignment: CDR1 LGHNA and CDR2 YSLEER. The length of the CDR3 is 17 residues. CDR3 sequence reads: CASSPLGAGGPTDTQYF. The CDR3 region has the DNA TGCGCCAGCAGCCCCCTTGGGGCGGGAGGGCCAACAGATACGCAGTATTTT.

CDR3 sequence reads: CATTLGNTGELFF. CDR3 nucleotides: TGTGCCACCACACTTGGTAACACCGGGGAGCTGTTTTTT. V usage is TRBV15 and J usage is TRBJ2-2, with D unresolved. Trimming removed 7 bases at V and 2 bases at J, with 8 bases between. CDR1 and CDR2 from the germline V gene are LNHNV and YYDKDF (reference sequence). This CDR3 spans 13 amino acids.